Reported below is one T cell receptor (beta chain). This clonotype was observed a single time. It lacks a known antigen. Base qualities are missing; no much larger clone stands one base away. Evidence from a single read is weak. Ophthalmopathy patients had moderately to severely active disease, Clinical Activity Score of at least 3, NOSPECS grade of at least 4, and disease duration under 3 months. Patients with other autoimmune diseases, uncontrolled infections, pregnancy or lactation were excluded from the study. Clinical symptoms, serum thyroxine, TRAb, thyroid ultrasound and orbital computed tomography were used for diagnosis. Ficoll-Paque density gradient centrifugation was used to isolate PBMCs from 10 ml of fresh peripheral blood. Total RNA was extracted using Trizol reagent, and RNA quality was checked on an Agilent 2100 Bioanalyzer. Germline trimming amounts to 7 bases on V and 3 bases on J, with 8 as the count of junction bases outside the gene matches. The CDR3, from cysteine to phenylalanine, totals 15 residues. Only CDR3 DNA is held: 45 bases, read in frame from base 1. Taken from the germline V gene, the CDR1 and CDR2 loops are MNHEY and SVGEGT.

This sample is drawn from a study of Graves' ophthalmopathy and Graves' hyperthyroidism (dated by TCRdb to 2016 to 2019). With regard to the full study: Peripheral blood was collected at initial diagnosis, prior to any treatment. A discovery set of 95 to 100 patients (43 ophthalmopathy, under 65 stable hyperthyroidism) was enrolled to explore V-J signatures distinguishing ophthalmopathy from hyperthyroidism. In total, around 130 blood samples were TCR-sequenced: fewer than 50 ophthalmopathy, around 75 hyperthyroidism and about 17 hyperthyroidism-to-ophthalmopathy patients. T-cell repertoires of thyroid tissue and blood were compared in 5 or 6 hyperthyroidism patients. The independent validation cohort included 18 to 20 hyperthyroidism patients plus 17 patients who later progressed from hyperthyroidism to ophthalmopathy. Following sample collection, hyperthyroidism patients were given methimazole at a starting dose of 30 mg daily, and ophthalmopathy patients were given high-dose intravenous methylprednisolone. TCR beta repertoire signatures were used to distinguish Graves' ophthalmopathy from Graves' hyperthyroidism and to predict progression to ophthalmopathy. The roughly 100 discovery patients were randomly divided into training and test sets at a 7:3 ratio. Study-wide conclusions, independent of this receptor: No statistical method was used to predetermine the sample size, and group allocation was not hidden from the investigators. Ophthalmopathy was separated from stable hyperthyroidism by the 13-signature model with 87.88% sensitivity and about 81% specificity in cross-validation and with 80%/75% in the test set. In validation, the model predicted ophthalmopathy progression with about 71% sensitivity and 72.22% specificity; some twelve predicted patients were CT-confirmed with GO in a median of about 6.1 months. Most of the expanded thyroid clonotypes with a frequency above 0.001 were also detected in blood, and it was suggested that the thyroid immune response may be reflected by blood repertoires.

TCR beta CDR3 regions were amplified from RNA transcripts for repertoire sequencing. A first-round RT-PCR used HTBI primers with the Qiagen OneStep RT-PCR kit, followed by a second-round multiplex PCR, size selection and purification. Sequencing of the libraries was carried out on an Illumina HiSeq2000 in paired-end mode with 100 bp reads. The authors' pipeline ran thus. SOAPnuke was used to process the reads, throwing out any read that had adapters, had uncalled bases, had a mean Phred below 15, or lacked an exact constant-primer or identifier match. COPE v1.2.5 was used to merge the high-quality paired reads. Each unique nucleotide sequence was treated as a clonotype, and MiTCR v1.1 was used to align the clonotypes to the IMGT TRB V, D and J references. The analysis was limited to V-J combinations with a frequency above 0.0001, which together covered over 99% of the repertoires. For each V-J combination, a TCR clonal expansion and chaos score was defined as F50 clonal expansion divided by the chaos observed in the TCRdist matrix. Welch's t-statistics and random forest were used to reduce features to 13 V-J combinations, which were fed into a naive Bayes classifier. The Morisita-Horn index was used to measure how similar the thyroid and blood repertoires were. Through fastp at Q25 and MiXCR, TCRdb rebuilt clones from the public reads, retaining in-frame beta chains. All rows with the same CDR3 protein become a single entry with the most common DNA and genes. TCRdb, rather than the study authors, made the V and J calls. Here the sample has over 150,000 distinct CDR3 sequences; under 40% occur a single time. The top ten hold around 5.8% of the sample.

Sample: peripheral blood. The receptor chain draws on TRBV6-2 or TRBV6-3 and TRBJ2-7, with 11 bases aligning to TRBD2. This receptor was identified in a woman aged 40 to 50 with Graves' ophthalmopathy. Donor details come from another sample of the same person, matched by shared clones. The encoded CDR3 is CASIKRGTSGYEQYF. The DNA sequence follows: TGTGCCAGCATTAAGCGAGGGACTAGCGGCTACGAGCAGTACTTC.